Listed here are 9 T cell receptor beta chains from one sample, sequenced in a study of T cell clonality in common variable immunodeficiency. Assay: immunoSEQ multiplex PCR; the TCRdb copy retains only in-frame clones and omits some. The data show fewer than 55,000 clones, with none appearing a single time. The specimen sequenced was peripheral blood mononuclear cells. The source is a person between 18 and 75 years old in good health.

This clone was seen a handful of times. The DNA ends 3 residues before the CDR3 does, and the rest of the CDR3 is filled in from the germline J gene. V gene TRBV19 combines with J gene TRBJ1-5; D may be TRBD1 (5 bases). The germline V gene encodes CDR1 LNHDA and CDR2 SQIVND (reference sequence). The V gene lost 8 bases and the J gene lost 7 bases, with 15 bases spanning the gap. This CDR3 is built from 13 residues. CDR3 sequence: CASGPTGGQPQHF. The CDR3 DNA, read in part, is TGTGCCAGTGGCCCCACGGGGGGGCAGCCC.

This clone was recorded a few times. The read halts 3 residues ahead of the CDR3 end, with the missing end drawn from the germline J gene. The chain is built from TRBV4-2 and TRBJ2-7, with 9 bases fitting TRBD2. The CDR3 is 16 amino acids. Unmatched junction bases numbered 7, after V lost 3 bases and J lost 1 base. Germline CDR1 is LGHNA and CDR2 is YNFKEQ. The CDR3 bases that were read are TGTGCCAGCAGCCAGTACTTAGCGGGAGTGTCCTACGAG. It translates to CASSQYLAGVSYE. The full-length CDR3 reads as CASSQYLAGVSYEQYF.

This clone was seen at least ten times. The read halts 3 residues ahead of the CDR3 end, with the missing end drawn from the germline J gene. V is TRBV5-5 and J is TRBJ1-2; TRBD1 might be the D (5 bases). From germline, CDR1 is SGHKS and CDR2 YYEKEE (reference sequence). Trimming removed 4 bases at V and 1 base at J, with 14 bases between. The CDR3 length is 15 residues. The CDR3 reads CASSNGGWDNYGYTF. The CDR3 DNA, read in part, is TGTGCCAGCAGCAACGGGGGATGGGATAACTATGGC.

Ten or more counts support this clone. The observed sequence ends 3 residues before the CDR3 terminus, with the missing tail filled in from the germline J gene. The chain carries TRBV19 and TRBJ2-2, with 12 bases identical to TRBD2. The germline gives CDR1 LNHDA, CDR2 SQIVND (reference sequence). The ends lost 2 bases at V and 4 bases at J; junction bases unmatched: 8. The CDR3 runs 18 residues. The part of the CDR3 DNA that was read is TGTGCCAGTAGTATACGGGCCCTAGCGGGGGGGCGCACCGGGGAG. Residues: CASSIRALAGGRTGE. The CDR3 reads in full as CASSIRALAGGRTGELFF.

This clone was picked up many times. The CDR3 extends 3 residues past the end of the read, so its final part is completed from the germline J gene. The chain employs TRBV20-1 and TRBJ1-5; TRBD1 matches at 9 bases. The trim removed 3 bases at V and 8 bases at J, leaving 8 bases unmatched. Germline V gives CDR1 DFQATT, CDR2 SNEGSKA (reference sequence). This CDR3 has 14 residues. Partial CDR3 DNA: TGCAGTGCTAGGGGGGACAGGGTAGTAGAGCCC. Translated: CSARGDRVVEP. The full CDR3 protein is CSARGDRVVEPQHF.

This clone was seen at least ten times. The read finishes 3 residues shy of the CDR3 end, and the germline J gene is used to complete it. The chain links TRBV18 to TRBJ1-5, with 9 bases matching TRBD1. The CDR3 has 14 amino acids. Trimming at V came to 4 bases and at J to 2 bases, leaving 0 bases not matched to a gene. From germline, CDR1 is KGHSH and CDR2 LQKENI. CDR3 protein: CASSRDRGNQPQHF. The sequenced CDR3 bases are TGTGCCAGCTCACGGGACAGGGGCAATCAGCCC.

This clone was seen many times. Coverage ceases 3 residues before the CDR3 finishes, and the germline J gene fills in the end. The V call is TRBV6-2 or TRBV6-3, the J call TRBJ2-7; a possible D gene is TRBD1 (6 bases). The CDR3 consists of 14 residues. Germline values: CDR1 MNHEY, CDR2 SVGEGT. V lost 6 bases and J 0 bases, leaving 12 bases between the germline ends. CDR3 residues: CASRRTESSYEQYF. The covered CDR3 bases are TGTGCCAGCAGGCGGACAGAAAGCTCCTACGAG.

This clone was observed at least ten times. The read gets to within 3 residues of the CDR3 end, and the germline J gene fills in the rest. V gene TRBV7-6 combines with J gene TRBJ1-4, with D perhaps TRBD1 (5 bases). Germline V CDR1 and CDR2: SGHVS, FNYEAQ. V lost 0 bases to trimming and J lost 8 bases, with 13 bases between them. CDR3 length: 15 residues. CDR3 residues: CASSLALTVSEKLFF. Partial CDR3 DNA: TGTGCCAGCAGCTTAGCGCTGACAGTCAGCGAAAAA.

This clone was picked up many times. The read gets to within 3 residues of the CDR3 end, and the germline J gene fills in the rest. V usage is TRBV18 and J usage is TRBJ2-7; possible D gene TRBD2, 6 bases. Germline loops: CDR1 KGHSH, CDR2 LQKENI. The CDR3 runs 16 residues. Trimming took off 1 base at V and 1 base at J, with 14 bases between the two ends. The part of the CDR3 DNA that was read is TGTGCCAGCTCACCACAGTGGTCTAGCGATTCCTACGAG. Its translation: CASSPQWSSDSYE. The entire CDR3 protein reads CASSPQWSSDSYEQYF.